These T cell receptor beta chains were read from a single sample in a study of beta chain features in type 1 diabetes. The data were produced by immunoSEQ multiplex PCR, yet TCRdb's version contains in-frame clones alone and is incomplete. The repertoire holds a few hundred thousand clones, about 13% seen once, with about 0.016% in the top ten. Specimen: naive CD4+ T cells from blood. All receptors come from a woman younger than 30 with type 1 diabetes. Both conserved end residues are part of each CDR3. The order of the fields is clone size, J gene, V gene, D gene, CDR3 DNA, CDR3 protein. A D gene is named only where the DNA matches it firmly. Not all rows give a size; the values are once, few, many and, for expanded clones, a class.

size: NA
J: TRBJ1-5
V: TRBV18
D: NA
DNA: TGTGCCAGCTCACCACCGGGTGGAGGTCAGCCCCAGCATTTT
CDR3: CASSPPGGGQPQHF

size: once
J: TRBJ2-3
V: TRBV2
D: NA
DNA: TGTGCCAGCAGCGCAGGCACAGATACGCAGTATTTT
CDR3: CASSAGTDTQYF

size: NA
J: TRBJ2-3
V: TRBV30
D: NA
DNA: TGTGCCTGGATCCTAGCCGGGAGTGGAGATACGCAGTATTTT
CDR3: CAWILAGSGDTQYF

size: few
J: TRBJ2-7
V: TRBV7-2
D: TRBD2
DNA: TGTGCCAGCAGTCTAGGCGGGAGAAGGCTCGAGCAGTACTTC
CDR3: CASSLGGRRLEQYF

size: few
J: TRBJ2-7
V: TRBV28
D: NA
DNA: TGTGCCAGCAGCCTTCTAGCGAACTACGAGCAGTACTTC
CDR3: CASSLLANYEQYF

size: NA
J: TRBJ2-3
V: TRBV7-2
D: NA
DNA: TGTGCCAGCAGCTTAGCGGTGGGAGGAGCCACAGATACGCAGTATTTT
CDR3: CASSLAVGGATDTQYF

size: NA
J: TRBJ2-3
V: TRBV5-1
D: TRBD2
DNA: TGCGCCAGCAGCTCGGGGACTAGCGGGAGGAGTTCTAGCACAGATACGCAGTATTTT
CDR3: CASSSGTSGRSSSTDTQYF

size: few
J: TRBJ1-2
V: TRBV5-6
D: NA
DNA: TGTGCCAGCAGCTTGAGCGGAGACTATGGCTACACCTTC
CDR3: CASSLSGDYGYTF

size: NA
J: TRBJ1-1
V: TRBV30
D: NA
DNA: TGTGCCTGGAGTGTACCAGGTACGATGGGGAACACTGAAGCTTTCTTT
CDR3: CAWSVPGTMGNTEAFF

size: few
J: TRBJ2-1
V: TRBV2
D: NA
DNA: TGTGCCAGCACCTCGGATAGCGGTGAGCAGTTCTTC
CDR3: CASTSDSGEQFF

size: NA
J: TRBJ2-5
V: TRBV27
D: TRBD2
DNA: TGTGCCAGCAGTCCCCGGGGGGTGTGGGAGACCCAGTACTTC
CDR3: CASSPRGVWETQYF

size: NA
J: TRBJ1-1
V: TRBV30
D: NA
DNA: TGTGCCTGGAGTGTATATACTGAAGCTTTCTTT
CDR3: CAWSVYTEAFF

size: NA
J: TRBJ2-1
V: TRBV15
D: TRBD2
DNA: TGTGCCACCAGCAGAAAGCTACTAGCGGGATCCTACAATGAGCAGTTCTTC
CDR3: CATSRKLLAGSYNEQFF

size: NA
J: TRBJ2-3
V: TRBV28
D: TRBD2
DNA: TGTGCCAGCAGCTCATCCGGGACTAGCGGAGATACGCAGTATTTT
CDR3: CASSSSGTSGDTQYF

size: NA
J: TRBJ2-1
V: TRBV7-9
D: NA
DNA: TGTGCCAGCAGCCAATGGCCTTCGGGAAATGAGCAGTTCTTC
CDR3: CASSQWPSGNEQFF

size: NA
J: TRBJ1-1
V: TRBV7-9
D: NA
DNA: TGTGCCAGCAGCCCCCAGGACAGAAGCGAGGTCATGAACACTGAAGCTTTCTTT
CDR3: CASSPQDRSEVMNTEAFF

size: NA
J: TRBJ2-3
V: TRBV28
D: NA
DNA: TGTGCCAGCAGTCCCTTTGTAGGCACAGATACGCAGTATTTT
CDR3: CASSPFVGTDTQYF

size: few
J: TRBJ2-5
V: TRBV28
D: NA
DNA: TGTGCCAGCAGTTCCCATTGGAGGGGAGTCTACCAAGAGACCCAGTACTTC
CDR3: CASSSHWRGVYQETQYF

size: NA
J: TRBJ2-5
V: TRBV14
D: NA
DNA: TGTGCCAGCAGCCAAGGGAAAAGGAGGCAAGAGACCCAGTACTTC
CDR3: CASSQGKRRQETQYF

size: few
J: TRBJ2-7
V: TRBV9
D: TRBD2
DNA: TGTGCCAGCAGCGGTACTCGGACTAGCGGCATCTACGAGCAGTACTTC
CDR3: CASSGTRTSGIYEQYF

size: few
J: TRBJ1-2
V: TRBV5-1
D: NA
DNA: TGCGCCAGCAGCTTGGTCGATGGACAGAACTATGGCTACACCTTC
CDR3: CASSLVDGQNYGYTF

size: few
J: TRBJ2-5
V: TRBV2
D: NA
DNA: TGTGCCAGCAACCAGGAGACAGGGACCCAGTACTTC
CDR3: CASNQETGTQYF

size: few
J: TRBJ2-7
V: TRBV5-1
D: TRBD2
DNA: TGCGCCAGCAGCTCCCCGGGACTAGAAGTCCACGAGCAGTACTTC
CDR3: CASSSPGLEVHEQYF